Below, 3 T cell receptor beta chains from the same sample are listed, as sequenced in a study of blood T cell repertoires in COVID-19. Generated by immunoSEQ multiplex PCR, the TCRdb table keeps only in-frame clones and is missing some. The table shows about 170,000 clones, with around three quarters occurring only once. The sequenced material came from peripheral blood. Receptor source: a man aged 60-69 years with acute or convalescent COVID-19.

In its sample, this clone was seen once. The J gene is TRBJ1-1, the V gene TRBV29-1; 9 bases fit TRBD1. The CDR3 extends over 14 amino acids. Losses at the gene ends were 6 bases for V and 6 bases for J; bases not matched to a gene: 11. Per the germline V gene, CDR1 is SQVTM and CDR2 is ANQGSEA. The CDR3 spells CSVLPGQGEAEAFF. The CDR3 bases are TGCAGCGTCCTTCCGGGACAGGGAGAAGCTGAAGCTTTCTTT. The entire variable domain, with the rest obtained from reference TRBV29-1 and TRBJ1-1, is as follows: SAVISQKPSRDICQRGTSLTIQCQVDSQVTMMFWYRQQPGQSLTLIATANQGSEATYESGFVIDKFPISRPNLTFSTLTVSNMSPEDSSIYLCSVLPGQGEAEAFFGQGTRLTVV.

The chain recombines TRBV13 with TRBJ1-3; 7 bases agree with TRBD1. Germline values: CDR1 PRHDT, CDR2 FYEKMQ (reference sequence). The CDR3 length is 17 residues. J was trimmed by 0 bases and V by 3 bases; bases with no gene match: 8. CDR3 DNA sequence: TGTGCCAGCAGCTTTTATGGGGACAGTAGCTCTGGAAACACCATATATTTT. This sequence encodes CASSFYGDSSSGNTIYF.

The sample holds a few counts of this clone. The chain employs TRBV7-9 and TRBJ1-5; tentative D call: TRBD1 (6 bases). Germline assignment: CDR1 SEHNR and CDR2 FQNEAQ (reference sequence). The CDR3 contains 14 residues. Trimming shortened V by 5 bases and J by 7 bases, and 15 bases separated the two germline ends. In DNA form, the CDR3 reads TGTGCCAGCAGCCCCGGAACAGGGATCCAGCCCCAGCATTTT. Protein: CASSPGTGIQPQHF.